This passage covers 29 T cell receptor beta chains from one sample sequenced in a study of graft-versus-host responses after intestinal transplantation. The method was immunoSEQ multiplex PCR; TCRdb's version includes in-frame clones alone and lacks a portion of them. This sample has fewer than 30,000 clones, with 85% to 95% found just once. The sample consisted of PBMCs, taken 18 days after transplant. These receptors were obtained from a human patient who received an intestinal transplant, so some T cells may come from the graft donor.

V is TRBV6-5 and J is TRBJ1-5; D is uncertain. The germline gives CDR1 MNHEY, CDR2 SVGAGI. V shed 5 bases and J shed 0 bases, with 11 bases lying between them. The CDR3 is made up of 15 amino acids. DNA for the CDR3: TGTGCCAGCAGTGCAGGAGAATATAGCAATCAGCCCCAGCATTTT. Its protein is CASSAGEYSNQPQHF.

This chain uses TRBV5-6 with TRBJ1-1; D is unresolved. CDR3 size: 12 residues. V was cut by 0 bases and J by 9 bases, with 9 bases left in between. Germline values: CDR1 SGHDT, CDR2 YYEEEE. CDR3: CASSLAGGKAFF. CDR3 nucleotides: TGTGCCAGCAGCTTGGCCGGAGGGAAAGCTTTCTTT.

CDR3 coding DNA: TGTGCCAGCAGTCAGACAGGCCAAGCTAACTATGGCTACACCTTC. Translating it yields CASSQTGQANYGYTF. This chain joins TRBV27 and TRBJ1-2; maybe TRBD1 (6 bases). There are 15 residues in the CDR3. Germline V gene lookup returns CDR1 MNHEY and CDR2 SMNVEV (reference sequence). With 5 bases removed from V and 0 bases from J, the gap between germline ends came to 13 bases.

The chain carries TRBV11-2 and TRBJ2-1, with TRBD2 as a possible D gene (6 bases). Germline V gene data show CDR1 as SGHAT and CDR2 as FQNNGV. The CDR3 length is 14 residues. Trimming removed 5 bases from V and 7 bases from J, with 15 bases in between. CDR3 residues: CASSVQPGGNEQFF. Written as DNA, the CDR3 is TGTGCCAGCAGCGTACAGCCCGGGGGAAATGAGCAGTTCTTC.

V is TRBV6-5 and J is TRBJ1-4, with a weak D call TRBD1 (5 bases). Germline CDR1 and CDR2: MNHEY and SVGAGI. V was shortened by 6 bases and J by 8 bases, with 16 bases between the two germline ends. The CDR3 has 14 amino acids. The CDR3 DNA reads TGTGCCAGCAGACTACAGGCCGTGGGGGAAAAACTGTTTTTT. This encodes CASRLQAVGEKLFF.

This sequence joins TRBV7-8 and TRBJ1-5; D might be TRBD1 (5 bases). Between the trimmed V and J ends, which lost 5 bases and 1 base, there was a span of 21 bases. The CDR3 length is 18 residues. CDR1 SGHVS and CDR2 FQNEAQ come from the germline V gene. The CDR3 DNA follows: TGTGCCAGCAGCGGAAGAGGAGGGGCACTGTTCAGCAATCAGCCCCAGCATTTT. Residues: CASSGRGGALFSNQPQHF.

This chain connects TRBV6-5 to TRBJ2-7; a possible D gene is TRBD2 (6 bases). CDR3 length equals 10 residues. Germline-derived CDR1 and CDR2 are MNHEY and SVGAGI. V dropped 5 bases and J dropped 7 bases, with 6 bases sitting between them. CDR3 nucleotides: TGTGCCAGCAGTGGAGGGGAGCAGTACTTC. Translation gives CASSGGEQYF.

The chain joins TRBV11-2 to TRBJ1-6, with D uncertain. Germline V gene data show CDR1 as SGHAT and CDR2 as FQNNGV. The CDR3 loop spans 17 amino acids. V was pared by 3 bases and J by 1 base, with 13 bases between. The CDR3 region is CASSFPQEGSYNSPLHF. CDR3 nucleotide sequence: TGTGCCAGCAGCTTTCCCCAGGAAGGTTCCTATAATTCACCCCTCCACTTT.

The chain joins TRBV29-1 to TRBJ1-1; D may be TRBD1 (5 bases). The CDR3 length is 13 residues. CDR1 is SQVTM and CDR2 is ANQGSEA in the germline V gene. V lost 5 bases, J lost 3 bases, and 13 bases lay in between. The CDR3 bases are TGCAGCGTTCCTCACGGGGGGGACACTGAAGCTTTCTTT. Its translation: CSVPHGGDTEAFF.

This clone showed up just a few times. CDR3 coding DNA: TGCGCCAGCAGCAATACAGGGTTGGGGTCACCCCTCCACTTT. The encoded protein is CASSNTGLGSPLHF. J is TRBJ1-6 and V is TRBV4-1, with D possibly TRBD1 on 6 matching bases. Germline assignment: CDR1 MGHRA and CDR2 YSYEKL. Trimming removed 5 bases from V and 10 bases from J, with 15 bases in between. The CDR3 loop spans 14 amino acids.

This clone was seen only once. V gene TRBV9 combines with J gene TRBJ2-6; D remains ambiguous. Trimming took 0 bases from V and 4 from J, leaving 8 bases between them. Germline V gene lookup returns CDR1 SGDLS and CDR2 YYNGEE. The CDR3 has 15 residues. This chain's CDR3 is CASSVVGTGANVLTF. The CDR3 DNA is TGTGCCAGCAGCGTAGTAGGAACAGGGGCCAACGTCCTGACTTTC.

The chain carries TRBV6-5 and TRBJ2-3, with a possible D match to TRBD2 (5 bases). In germline, CDR1 is MNHEY, CDR2 SVGAGI. The ends were cut back, 7 bases at V and 5 bases at J, with 7 bases in the middle. The CDR3 is 11 residues long. The CDR3 here is CASIEGDTQYF. CDR3 bases: TGTGCCAGCATAGAGGGAGATACGCAGTATTTT.

The V and J genes are TRBV5-1 and TRBJ1-1; possibly TRBD1 for D (6 bases). The CDR3 has 16 residues. Trimming removed 4 bases from V and 4 bases from J, with 20 bases in between. Germline V gene lookup returns CDR1 SGHRS and CDR2 YFSETQ. In nucleotides, the CDR3 is TGCGCCAGCAGCCTGATGAATTGGGGGCGAGGCACTGAAGCTTTCTTT. This sequence encodes CASSLMNWGRGTEAFF.

The chain uses TRBV9 and TRBJ2-3; D might be TRBD2 (6 bases). Trimming left V 6 bases short and J 5 bases short, with 16 bases between. The CDR3 spans 14 residues. Germline V gene sequence: CDR1 SGDLS, CDR2 YYNGEE. CDR3: CASTGGALEDTQYF. The CDR3 nucleotides are TGTGCCAGCACGGGCGGGGCCCTTGAAGATACGCAGTATTTT.

This clone occurred a few times. This chain connects TRBV30 to TRBJ2-7; D possibly corresponds to TRBD1 (5 bases). Trimming took off 3 bases at V and 6 bases at J, with 12 bases between the two ends. The CDR3 has 12 amino acids. The V gene's germline CDR1 is GTSNPN and CDR2 SVGIG (reference sequence). CDR3: CAWRGSQGEQYF. CDR3 coding DNA: TGTGCCTGGAGAGGGTCGCAGGGCGAGCAGTACTTC.

The genes are TRBV5-4 and TRBJ1-2; 9 bases are shared with TRBD1. Trimming at V came to 4 bases and at J to 8 bases, leaving 9 bases not matched to a gene. Looked up from germline, CDR1 is SGHNT and CDR2 is YYREEE (reference sequence). The CDR3 is 14 amino acids. The chain's CDR3 is CASSGGDRVGGYTF. In DNA form, the CDR3 reads TGTGCCAGCAGCGGGGGGGACAGGGTGGGCGGCTACACCTTC.

V gene TRBV4-2 combines with J gene TRBJ2-1; 10 positions agree with TRBD2. The CDR3 is 16 amino acids. Trimming took 4 bases from V and 0 from J; bases not matched to a gene: 3. CDR1 and CDR2 from the germline V gene are LGHNA and YNFKEQ. The CDR3 sequence: CASSRASGSSYNEQFF. Here the CDR3 DNA reads TGTGCCAGCAGCCGCGCTAGCGGGAGCTCCTACAATGAGCAGTTCTTC.

The rearrangement uses TRBV7-9 and TRBJ2-1, with TRBD2 identical over 8 bases. This CDR3 is built from 13 residues. CDR1 is SEHNR, CDR2 FQNEAQ, per germline (reference sequence). Trimming removed 5 bases from V and 8 bases from J; junction bases left unmatched: 5. CDR3 DNA: TGTGCCAGCAGCCCGGGGACTAGTGATGAGCAGTTCTTC. It specifies CASSPGTSDEQFF.

This clone came up once. The CDR3 protein is CASSLGPNTGELFF. CDR3 sequence (DNA): TGCGCCAGCAGCTTGGGGCCGAACACCGGGGAGCTGTTTTTT. The J gene is TRBJ2-2, the V gene TRBV5-1; D uncertain. Trimming pared 0 bases from V and 0 bases from J, leaving 3 bases between. CDR3 length: 14 amino acids. CDR1 is SGHRS and CDR2 is YFSETQ in the germline V gene.

This clone has a single count. The rearrangement uses TRBV30 and TRBJ1-2; TRBD1 aligns across 7 bases. V shed 1 base and J 6 bases; nucleotides not matched to a gene: 2. The germline V gene has CDR1 GTSNPN and CDR2 SVGIG (reference sequence). This CDR3 comprises 12 residues. The CDR3 DNA reads as TGTGCCTGGAGTGGCAGGGGGGATGGCTACACCTTC. Translation: CAWSGRGDGYTF.

The rearrangement links TRBV27 to TRBJ1-5; maybe TRBD1 (6 bases). V gave up 8 bases and J gave up 2 bases, with 10 bases separating them. Germline assignment: CDR1 MNHEY and CDR2 SMNVEV (reference sequence). The CDR3 is made up of 13 amino acids. CDR3 bases: TGTGCCAGCCAGGGGTTCGGCAATCAGCCCCAGCATTTT. Its translation is CASQGFGNQPQHF.

The chain joins TRBV18 to TRBJ2-1, with D perhaps matching TRBD2 (7 bases). The CDR3 spans 14 residues. V shed 5 bases and J shed 7 bases, with 15 bases lying between them. CDR1 is KGHSH, CDR2 LQKENI, per germline. This CDR3 is CASSLWGGQNEQFF. The CDR3 nucleotides are TGTGCCAGCTCATTGTGGGGGGGCCAAAATGAGCAGTTCTTC.

This clone came up once. This chain uses TRBV11-3 with TRBJ2-1, with 8 nucleotides matching TRBD1. This CDR3 has 16 amino acids. CDR1 SGHNT and CDR2 YENEEA come from the germline V gene. V lost 1 base and J lost 8; bases outside the gene matches: 10. CDR3 sequence reads: CASSLGDRTLGDEQFF. The CDR3 DNA reads as TGTGCCAGCAGCTTAGGGGACAGGACCTTGGGGGATGAGCAGTTCTTC.

The table lists this clone with a few counts. This rearrangement joins TRBV6-4 to TRBJ2-1, with 7 bases lining up with TRBD2. The CDR3 covers 13 residues. V dropped 5 bases and J dropped 8; count of bases not matched to a gene: 6. The germline gives CDR1 MRHNA, CDR2 SNTAGT. The CDR3 DNA sequence: TGTGCCAGCAGTTCAGCGGGGTTAGATGAGCAGTTCTTC. Protein sequence: CASSSAGLDEQFF.

The chain employs TRBV5-4 and TRBJ2-7; D gene uncertain. Trimming took off 2 bases at V and 3 bases at J, with 6 bases between the two ends. CDR3 size: 12 residues. Germline V lookup: CDR1 SGHNT, CDR2 YYREEE (reference sequence). The CDR3 loop reads CASSFNSYEQYF. CDR3 bases: TGTGCCAGCAGCTTCAACAGCTACGAGCAGTACTTC.

J is TRBJ2-3 and V is TRBV19; no clear D. Trimming left V 4 bases short and J 5 bases short, with 13 bases between. The V gene's germline CDR1 is LNHDA and CDR2 SQIVND (reference sequence). The CDR3 is 14 residues long. The DNA of the CDR3 is TGTGCCAGTAGTAACCCAGCTCAACAAGATACGCAGTATTTT. Translated, it gives CASSNPAQQDTQYF.

As DNA, the CDR3 is TGTGCCAGCAGCTTAAGGGCTAGCGGGGGTAATGAGCAGTTCTTC. Amino acids: CASSLRASGGNEQFF. The chain joins TRBV7-2 to TRBJ2-1; 10 bases align to TRBD2. Trimming took 2 bases from V and 7 from J; bases not matched to a gene: 5. The CDR3 length is 15 residues. Germline values: CDR1 SGHTA, CDR2 FQGNSA.

V and J are TRBV7-8 and TRBJ1-1; maybe TRBD1 (6 bases). V lost 1 base to trimming and J lost 5 bases, with 14 bases between them. Germline CDR1 and CDR2: SGHVS and FQNEAQ. The CDR3 has 15 amino acids. DNA of the CDR3: TGTGCCAGCAGCTTAGGGGCAGGGGTGCCGACTGAAGCTTTCTTT. Translating gives CASSLGAGVPTEAFF.

Comment on this clone: One end of the junction does not line up with germline, which may come from a read error. This chain links TRBV19 with TRBJ1-1, with unresolved D. The CDR3 covers 13 residues. Germline loops: CDR1 LNHDA, CDR2 SQIVND (reference sequence). The CDR3 bases are TGTGCCAGTAATATAGGCCTGAACACTGAAGCTTTCTTT. This codes for CASNIGLNTEAFF.